This T cell receptor (beta chain) was sequenced for a study of graft-versus-host responses after intestinal transplantation. For the study at large: Each recipient received a multivisceral, liver-intestinal, or isolated intestinal graft. The recipients all started with anti-thymocyte globulin induction and then took tacrolimus and steroids for roughly three years.

Using immunoSEQ multiplex PCR, the repertoire was profiled, and TCRdb retains in-frame clones only, with some absent. The sample consists of tens of thousands of clones, roughly 92% of them appearing once. Germline values: CDR1 MGHRA, CDR2 YSYEKL. V lost 1 base and J lost 1, with 16 bases in between. The CDR3 spans 17 residues. General study findings and limits: Allografts of one patient group, those with graft-donor T cell macrochimerism, had high graft-versus-host to host-versus-graft clonal ratios. Some GvH clones appeared in ileal mucosa or blood before recipient bone marrow.

About this clone itself: Its antigen remains unknown.

The receptor was derived from a human patient who received an intestinal transplant, so some T cells may come from the graft donor. This specimen was bone marrow, taken 734 days after intestinal transplantation. This chain connects TRBV4-1 to TRBJ1-1; D is undetermined. In nucleotides, the CDR3 is TGCGCCAGCAGCCAAGTAGTTGCAGAATCCACGAACACTGAAGCTTTCTTT. Residues: CASSQVVAESTNTEAFF.